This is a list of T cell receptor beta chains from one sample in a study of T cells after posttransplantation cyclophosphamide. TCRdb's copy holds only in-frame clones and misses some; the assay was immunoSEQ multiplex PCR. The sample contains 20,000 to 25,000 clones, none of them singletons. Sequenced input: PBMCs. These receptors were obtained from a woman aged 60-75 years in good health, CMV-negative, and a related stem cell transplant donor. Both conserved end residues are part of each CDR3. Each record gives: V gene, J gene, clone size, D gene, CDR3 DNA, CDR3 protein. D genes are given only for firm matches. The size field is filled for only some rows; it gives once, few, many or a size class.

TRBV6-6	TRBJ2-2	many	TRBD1	TGTGCCAGCAGTTACGGCAGGGGGCTCGGCGGGGAGCTGTTTTTT	CASSYGRGLGGELFF
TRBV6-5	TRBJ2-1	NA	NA	TGTGCCAGCACCCGAACTGCCGTGTCAAATGAGCAGTTCTTC	CASTRTAVSNEQFF
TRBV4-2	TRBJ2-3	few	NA	TGTGCCAGCAGCCAAGATCTCGGCGGGGATCCCACGGATACGCAGTATTTT	CASSQDLGGDPTDTQYF
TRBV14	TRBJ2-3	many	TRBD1	TGTGCCAGCAGCCGGCTCGGACAGGGGGCATCAGATACGCAGTATTTT	CASSRLGQGASDTQYF
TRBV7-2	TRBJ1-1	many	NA	TGTGCCAGCAGCCTCCCGGGTCGGGACACTGAAGCTTTCTTT	CASSLPGRDTEAFF
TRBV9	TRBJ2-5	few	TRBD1	TGTGCCGGCAGCGTAGGGGGGGACAGGGGAAGAGAAACCCAGTACTTC	CAGSVGGDRGRETQYF
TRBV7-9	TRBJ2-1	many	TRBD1	TGTGCCAGCAGCTTAAATCAGGGGGTCTACAATGAGCAGTTCTTC	CASSLNQGVYNEQFF
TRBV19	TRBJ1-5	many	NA	TGTGCCAGTAGTGGGTGGACGGGAAGCAATCAGCCCCAGCATTTT	CASSGWTGSNQPQHF
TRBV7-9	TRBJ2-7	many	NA	TGTGCCAGCAGCTTAGGAGACTACGAGCAGTACTTC	CASSLGDYEQYF
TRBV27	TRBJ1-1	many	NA	TGTGCCAGCAGAGACACCCCCAAAGACACTGAAGCTTTCTTT	CASRDTPKDTEAFF
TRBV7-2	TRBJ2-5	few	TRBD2	TGTGCCAGCAGCCCGGGACTAGGGTCCCGGGAGACCCAGTACTTC	CASSPGLGSRETQYF
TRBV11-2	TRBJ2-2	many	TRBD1	TGTGCCAGCAGCTTATCTACAGGGGCTATAGGGACCGGGGAGCTGTTTTTT	CASSLSTGAIGTGELFF
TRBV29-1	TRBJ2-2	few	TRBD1	TGCAGCGTTAGGACAGGGTTCACCGGGGAGCTGTTTTTT	CSVRTGFTGELFF
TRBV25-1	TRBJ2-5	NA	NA	TGTGCCAGCAGTCCGACTCTCCCGTACCAAGAGACCCAGTACTTC	CASSPTLPYQETQYF
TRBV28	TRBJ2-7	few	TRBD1	TGTGCCAGCAGGCGTGGGACAGGGAGCTCCTACGAGCAGTACTTC	CASRRGTGSSYEQYF
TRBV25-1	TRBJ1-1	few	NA	TGTGCCAGCAGCCTACTGGGGGGGAACACTGAAGCTTTCTTT	CASSLLGGNTEAFF
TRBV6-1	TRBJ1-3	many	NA	TGTGCCAGCAGTGACCCCCGGACAGTCTCTGGAAACACCATATATTTT	CASSDPRTVSGNTIYF
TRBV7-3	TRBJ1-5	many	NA	TGTGCCAGCAGCTTGGACAATAATCAGCCCCAGCATTTT	CASSLDNNQPQHF
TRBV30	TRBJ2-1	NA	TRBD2	TGTGCCTGGAGCATAGCGGGATGGTCTGAGCAGTTCTTC	CAWSIAGWSEQFF
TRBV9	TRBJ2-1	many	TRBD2	TGTGCCAGCAGCGGACCCCCTCTAGCGGGGGGGAGCAATGAGCAGTTCTTC	CASSGPPLAGGSNEQFF
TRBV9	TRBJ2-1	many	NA	TGTGCCAGCAGCGTAGCGACAGGTCAAGGATGGTACAATGAGCAGTTCTTC	CASSVATGQGWYNEQFF
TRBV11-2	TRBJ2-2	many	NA	TGTGCCAGCAGCTTGGGGACTCTCAACACCGGGGAGCTGTTTTTT	CASSLGTLNTGELFF
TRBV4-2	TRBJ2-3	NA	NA	TGTGCCAGCAGCCTCAGAAAAGCGGAGTGGAGGACAGATACGCAGTATTTT	CASSLRKAEWRTDTQYF
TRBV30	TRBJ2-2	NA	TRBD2	TGTGCCTGGAGTGGGACTAGACCCCAAAGCAACACCGGGGAGCTGTTTTTT	CAWSGTRPQSNTGELFF
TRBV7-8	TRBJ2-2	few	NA	TGTGCCAGCAGCCCCCCTTCCGGAGGGGTTAACACCGGGGAGCTGTTTTTT	CASSPPSGGVNTGELFF
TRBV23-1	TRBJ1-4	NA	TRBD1	TGCGCCAGCAGTCAATGGCCTCCGGGACAGGGGAATGAAAAACTGTTTTTT	CASSQWPPGQGNEKLFF
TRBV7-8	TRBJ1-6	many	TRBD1	TGTGCCAGCAGTCTAACAGGGGCTAATTCACCCCTCCACTTT	CASSLTGANSPLHF
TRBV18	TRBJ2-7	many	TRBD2	TGTGCCAGCTCACCTAGGACTAGCGGGTACGAGCAGTACTTC	CASSPRTSGYEQYF
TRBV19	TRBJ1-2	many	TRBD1	TGTGCCAGTAGTATCGATCGGGAAAGGGGGCGGCATGGCTACACCTTC	CASSIDRERGRHGYTF
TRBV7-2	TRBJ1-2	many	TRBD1	TGTGCCAGCAGCCCGCAACAGGGGAGCTTTGTCTATGGCTACACCTTC	CASSPQQGSFVYGYTF
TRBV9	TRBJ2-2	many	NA	TGTGCCAGCAGCCTTAGAGGGGGGGCGAACACCGGGGAGCTGTTTTTT	CASSLRGGANTGELFF
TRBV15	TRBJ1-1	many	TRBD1	TGTGCCACCAGCTACCGCTCAGGGGGCACTGAAGCTTTCTTT	CATSYRSGGTEAFF
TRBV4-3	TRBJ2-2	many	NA	TGCGCCAGCAGCCAGCTAAGCACCGGGGAGCTGTTTTTT	CASSQLSTGELFF
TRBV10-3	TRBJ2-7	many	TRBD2	TGTGCCATCAGAGCGGGGGTCCTCTACGAGCAGTACTTC	CAIRAGVLYEQYF
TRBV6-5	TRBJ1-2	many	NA	TGTGCCAGCAGTTACTATGGCAGCGGGGGCTACACCTTC	CASSYYGSGGYTF
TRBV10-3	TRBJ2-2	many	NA	TGTGCCATCAGTGAGGGGAGCAGTACGAACACCGGGGAGCTGTTTTTT	CAISEGSSTNTGELFF
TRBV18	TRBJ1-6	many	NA	TGTGCCAGCTCACCTGACAGCTCCTATAATTCACCCCTCCACTTT	CASSPDSSYNSPLHF
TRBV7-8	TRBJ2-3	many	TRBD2	TGTGCCAGCAGCCGAGGACTAGCGGGAGCTGCAGATACGCAGTATTTT	CASSRGLAGAADTQYF
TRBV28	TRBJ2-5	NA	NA	TGTGCCAGCAGGCCCCCGGGCGGGGAGACCCAGTACTTC	CASRPPGGETQYF
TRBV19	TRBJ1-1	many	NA	TGTGCCAGTAGTATCGGGGAATGGGGCACTGAAGCTTTCTTT	CASSIGEWGTEAFF
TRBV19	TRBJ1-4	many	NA	TGTGCCAGTAGTCTCTTCCCGGGGGGTGAAAAACTGTTTTTT	CASSLFPGGEKLFF
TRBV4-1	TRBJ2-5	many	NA	TGCGCCAGCAGCCAGGAAACAGGTCGAGAGACCCAGTACTTC	CASSQETGRETQYF
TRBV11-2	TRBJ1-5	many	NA	TGTGCCAGCAGCCCGAGGGAGAATCAGCCCCAGCATTTT	CASSPRENQPQHF
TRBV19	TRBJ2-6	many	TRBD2	TGTGCCAGTAGTATCCTACCGGGACTAGCTACAGCTGGGGCCAACGTCCTGACTTTC	CASSILPGLATAGANVLTF
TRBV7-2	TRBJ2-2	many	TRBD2	TGTGCCAGCAGCTTAGCGCTGGCTAGCGGGGGGGCCCACACCGGGGAGCTGTTTTTT	CASSLALASGGAHTGELFF
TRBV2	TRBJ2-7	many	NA	TGTGCCAGCAATCAGGCCTCCTGGGAGCAGTACTTC	CASNQASWEQYF
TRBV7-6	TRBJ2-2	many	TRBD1	TGTGCCAGCAGCTTAAAAAGGGGGCAAACCGGGGAGCTGTTTTTT	CASSLKRGQTGELFF
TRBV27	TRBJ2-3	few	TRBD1	TGTGCCAGCAGTTTACGTCAGGGGGCTGGGACAGATACGCAGTATTTT	CASSLRQGAGTDTQYF
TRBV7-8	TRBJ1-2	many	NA	TGTGCCAGCAGCTTAGCTACCCGGACTGGGGATGGCTACACCTTC	CASSLATRTGDGYTF
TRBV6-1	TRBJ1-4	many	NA	TGTGCCAGCAGTGAATCGGTCAGGGGTTGGGAAAAACTGTTTTTT	CASSESVRGWEKLFF
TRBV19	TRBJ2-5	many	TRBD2	TGTGCCAGTTGTCCGGGGGGTCGGGAGACCCAGTACTTC	CASCPGGRETQYF
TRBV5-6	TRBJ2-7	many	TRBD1	TGTGCCAGCAGCCAGGGAACAGGGGCCTACGAGCAGTACTTC	CASSQGTGAYEQYF